This is a list of T cell receptor beta chains from one sample in a study of shared clonotypes between healthy human individuals. Sequencing was performed with immunoSEQ multiplex PCR; in TCRdb, only in-frame clones are kept and a portion is missing. The repertoire holds 2.5 million or so clones, with approximately 90% as singletons. What was sequenced was naive CD4+ T cells sorted from blood. The receptors shown here come from a man aged 18 to 30 in good health. Both conserved end residues are part of each CDR3. A D gene is named only where the DNA matches it firmly. The size of a clone is reported for some rows only, either as once, few or many, or as a class for expanded clones.

D	V	J	length	size	DNA	CDR3
TRBD1	TRBV9	TRBJ1-5	17	NA	TGTGCCAGCAGCGTAGAATGGGACAGGGTTAGCAATCAGCCCCAGCATTTT	CASSVEWDRVSNQPQHF
NA	TRBV5-8	TRBJ2-7	15	NA	TGTGCCAGCAGTTCCCTATTGGACATCCACTACGAGCAGTACTTC	CASSSLLDIHYEQYF
NA	TRBV2	TRBJ1-2	16	NA	TGTGCCAGCAGCCCTCGGGGATATCCGGATCCCTATGGCTACACCTTC	CASSPRGYPDPYGYTF
NA	TRBV28	TRBJ2-3	15	NA	TGTGCCAGCAGTTCAGGAGGGTTGGGCACAGATACGCAGTATTTT	CASSSGGLGTDTQYF
NA	TRBV2	TRBJ2-7	12	NA	TGTGCCAGCAGATTACAGGGATGGAAGCAGTACTTC	CASRLQGWKQYF
NA	TRBV7-3	TRBJ2-2	12	NA	TGTGCCAGCAGCGTTAACTCGGGGGAGCTGTTTTTT	CASSVNSGELFF
TRBD2	TRBV9	TRBJ2-5	18	once	TGTGCCAGCAGCGTATCCGGGGGGCTAGCGGGAGTAAGGGAGACCCAGTACTTC	CASSVSGGLAGVRETQYF
NA	TRBV6-5	TRBJ2-2	12	NA	TGTGCCAGCACCTCCCAAGGCGGGGAGCTGTTTTTT	CASTSQGGELFF
TRBD1	TRBV6-1	TRBJ1-2	14	NA	TGTGCCAGCAGCGGGACAGGGGGTGACTATGGCTACACCTTC	CASSGTGGDYGYTF
TRBD1	TRBV27	TRBJ1-2	15	NA	TGTGCCAGCAGTCAAACCCTAGGGACAGGGAGCGGCTACACCTTC	CASSQTLGTGSGYTF
NA	TRBV11-2	TRBJ2-1	14	NA	TGTGCCAGCAGCTTCAGGCGCTCCTACAATGAGCAGTTCTTC	CASSFRRSYNEQFF
TRBD1	TRBV7-3	TRBJ2-1	15	NA	TGTGCCAGCAGCCCCGGGACAGGTGCCTACAATGAGCAGTTCTTC	CASSPGTGAYNEQFF
NA	TRBV10-1	TRBJ2-7	15	NA	TGCGCCAGCAGTAGGACTGCAGGAGGGGCCTACGAGCAGTACTTC	CASSRTAGGAYEQYF
NA	TRBV28	TRBJ1-2	15	NA	TGTGCCAGCAGTTTGGGGGCAGGCAATAACTATGGCTACACCTTC	CASSLGAGNNYGYTF
TRBD2	TRBV7-9	TRBJ2-1	17	NA	TGTGCCAGCAGCTCCTCGACTAGCGGAAGCTCCTACAATGAGCAGTTCTTC	CASSSSTSGSSYNEQFF
TRBD1	TRBV2	TRBJ2-7	14	once	TGTGCCAGCAGAACAGGGGGTAGTTCCTACGAGCAGTACTTC	CASRTGGSSYEQYF
TRBD1	TRBV7-3	TRBJ1-1	13	NA	TGTGCCAGCAGCCCACAGGGGGGCCTCGGAGCTTTCTTT	CASSPQGGLGAFF
NA	TRBV5-1	TRBJ1-1	17	NA	TGCGCCAGCAGCCCCTGGGCCCACGGTACTTCGAACACTGAAGCTTTCTTT	CASSPWAHGTSNTEAFF
TRBD2	TRBV13	TRBJ2-5	18	once	TGTGCCAGCAGCTTCTTATATGGCGGGGGGGCGGAATACGCAAGCTCGTACTTC	CASSFLYGGGAEYASSYF
NA	TRBV7-9	TRBJ2-7	12	NA	TGTGCCAGCAGCTGGGAGCGGACAGAGCCATCCTTC	CASSWERTEPSF
NA	TRBV7-9	TRBJ1-1	17	NA	TGTGCCAGCAGCCCTCCCCCGGGGACCCTAGAGAACACTGAAGCTTTCTTT	CASSPPPGTLENTEAFF
NA	TRBV18	TRBJ1-1	13	NA	TGTGCCAGCTCACCACCCACGGGGACTGAAGCTTTCTTT	CASSPPTGTEAFF
TRBD2	TRBV10-3	TRBJ2-2	15	once	TGTGCCATCATCGGAATAGCGGGGGCGGCCGGGGAGCTGTTTTTT	CAIIGIAGAAGELFF
TRBD2	TRBV5-1	TRBJ2-4	17	NA	TGCGCCAGCAGCTCGGGGAGTAGCGGGAGTTCCAAAAACATTCAGTACTTC	CASSSGSSGSSKNIQYF
TRBD1	TRBV5-1	TRBJ2-4	14	NA	TGCGCCAGCAGCGGGACAGGGGGAAAAAACATTCAGTACTTC	CASSGTGGKNIQYF
NA	TRBV11-2	TRBJ2-7	12	once	TGTGCCAGCACCCGTCTCTCATACGAGCAGTACTTC	CASTRLSYEQYF
NA	TRBV19	TRBJ2-7	16	NA	TGTGCCAGTAGTATAGCCCATGGCGGGTCATCCTACGAGCAGTACTTC	CASSIAHGGSSYEQYF
NA	TRBV7-2	TRBJ2-6	16	NA	TGTGCCAGCAGCCCTGAGGGCGCCACTGGGGCCAACGTCCTGACTTTC	CASSPEGATGANVLTF
NA	TRBV15	TRBJ2-3	20	NA	TGTGCCACCAGCAGAGATGGGGTTAGGGACTCTACTAAAAGCACAGATACGCAGTATTTT	CATSRDGVRDSTKSTDTQYF
TRBD1	TRBV2	TRBJ1-2	14	NA	TGTGCCAGCAGGCCAGGGGGCAGCCTCTATGGCTACACCTTC	CASRPGGSLYGYTF
NA	TRBV11-2	TRBJ1-6	14	NA	TGTGCCAGCAGCTTAGATTTGCAAAATTCACCCCTCCACTTT	CASSLDLQNSPLHF
NA	TRBV5-1	TRBJ2-7	13	NA	TGCGCCAGCAGCTTCGACAGTTCCTACGAGCAGTACTTC	CASSFDSSYEQYF
NA	TRBV4-2	TRBJ1-4	16	NA	TGTGCCAGCAGCCAAGAAGGAACTGCAACTAATGAAAAACTGTTTTTT	CASSQEGTATNEKLFF
NA	TRBV2	TRBJ1-2	14	NA	TGTGCCAGCAGTTCGGGCAGAAATAACTATGGCTACACCTTC	CASSSGRNNYGYTF
NA	TRBV5-1	TRBJ2-1	14	NA	TGCGCCAGCAGCTTACAGGGAGGAGTGGGTGAGCAGTTCTTC	CASSLQGGVGEQFF
NA	TRBV19	TRBJ1-4	18	once	TGTGCCAGCGGGGACCTTCAAACAGGTCGTCGGGGTAATGAAAAACTGTTTTTT	CASGDLQTGRRGNEKLFF
TRBD2	TRBV30	TRBJ2-3	17	NA	TGTGCCTGGAGTGTACTCTCGGGGGGTGTATATACAGATACGCAGTATTTT	CAWSVLSGGVYTDTQYF
TRBD2	TRBV2	TRBJ2-1	15	NA	TGTGCCAGCAGGCGAACTAGCGGGGCTTACAATGAGCAGTTCTTC	CASRRTSGAYNEQFF
TRBD1	TRBV30	TRBJ1-2	16	NA	TGTGCCTGGAGTGTACAGGGGGGCATCGGGGCTCCGCGCTACACCTTC	CAWSVQGGIGAPRYTF
NA	TRBV11-2	TRBJ2-3	16	NA	TGTGCCAGCAGCTTATGGGTTAGCGGAGGCACAGATACGCAGTATTTT	CASSLWVSGGTDTQYF
NA	TRBV19	TRBJ1-3	13	NA	TGTGCCAGTAGTTTCAGCTCTGGAAACACCATATATTTT	CASSFSSGNTIYF
NA	TRBV6-6	TRBJ2-3	11	NA	TGTGCCAGCAGCCGGGTAGATACGCAGTATTTT	CASSRVDTQYF
TRBD1	TRBV18	TRBJ2-1	15	NA	TGTGCCAGCTCACCAGGACAGGGGGAGAACAATGAGCAGTTCTTC	CASSPGQGENNEQFF
TRBD2	TRBV4-3	TRBJ2-5	16	NA	TGCGCCAGCAGCCAAGGGCCTAGCGGGTCACAAGAGACCCAGTACTTC	CASSQGPSGSQETQYF
NA	TRBV2	TRBJ2-2	15	NA	TGTGCCAGCAGGCTCGGGACGCTCCATACCGGGGAGCTGTTTTTT	CASRLGTLHTGELFF
NA	TRBV20-1	TRBJ2-3	10	NA	TGCAGTGCTAGATCAGATACGCAGTATTTT	CSARSDTQYF
NA	TRBV28	TRBJ1-1	16	NA	TGTGCCAGCAGCTCCGGTGGTACGTTCATGAACACTGAAGCTTTCTTT	CASSSGGTFMNTEAFF
TRBD1	TRBV11-3	TRBJ2-5	15	NA	TGTGCCAGCAGCTTAGGAACAGGGGGCATGCAGACCCAGTACTTC	CASSLGTGGMQTQYF
NA	TRBV7-9	TRBJ1-4	14	NA	TGTGCCAGCAGCTTTCTCAGCCAGAATGAAAAACTGTTTTTT	CASSFLSQNEKLFF
TRBD1	TRBV9	TRBJ2-7	15	NA	TGTGCCAGCAGCGCACAGGGACAGGGGGCCTACGAGCAGTACTTC	CASSAQGQGAYEQYF
TRBD1	TRBV6-5	TRBJ2-5	15	NA	TGTGCCAGCAGTTACTCGACAGGGGGCGGGGAGACCCAGTACTTC	CASSYSTGGGETQYF
NA	TRBV10-1	TRBJ1-4	10	NA	TGCGCCAGCAGTAATGAAAAACTGTTTTTT	CASSNEKLFF
NA	TRBV28	TRBJ1-2	14	NA	TGTGCCAGCAGTCTCGAGAGGGACTTCTATGGCTACACCTTC	CASSLERDFYGYTF